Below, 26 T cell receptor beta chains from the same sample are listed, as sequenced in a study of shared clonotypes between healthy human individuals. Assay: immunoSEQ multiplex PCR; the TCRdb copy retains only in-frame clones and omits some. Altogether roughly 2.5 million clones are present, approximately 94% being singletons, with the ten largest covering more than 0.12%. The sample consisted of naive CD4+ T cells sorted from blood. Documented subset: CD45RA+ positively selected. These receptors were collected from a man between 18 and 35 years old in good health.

Here the CDR3 DNA reads TGTGCCAGCAGTCCCCTCGGGAGGCGAAATTCACCCCTCCACTTT. Its protein is CASSPLGRRNSPLHF. The genes are TRBV27 and TRBJ1-6; D is undetermined. Germline V gene data show CDR1 as MNHEY and CDR2 as SMNVEV (reference sequence). The CDR3 totals 15 residues. Trimming pared 5 bases from V and 7 bases from J, leaving 15 bases between.

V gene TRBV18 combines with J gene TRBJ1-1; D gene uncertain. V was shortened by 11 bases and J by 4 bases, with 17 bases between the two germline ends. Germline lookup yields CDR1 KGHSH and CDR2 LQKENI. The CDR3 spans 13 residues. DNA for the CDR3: TGTGCCGGGCACGGGTTGTTGAGCACTGAAGCTTTCTTT. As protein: CAGHGLLSTEAFF.

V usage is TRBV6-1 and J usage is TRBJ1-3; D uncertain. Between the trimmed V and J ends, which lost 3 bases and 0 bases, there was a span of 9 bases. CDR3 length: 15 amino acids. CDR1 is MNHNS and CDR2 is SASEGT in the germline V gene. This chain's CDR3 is CASSESIVSGNTIYF. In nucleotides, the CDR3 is TGTGCCAGCAGTGAGTCTATTGTCTCTGGAAACACCATATATTTT.

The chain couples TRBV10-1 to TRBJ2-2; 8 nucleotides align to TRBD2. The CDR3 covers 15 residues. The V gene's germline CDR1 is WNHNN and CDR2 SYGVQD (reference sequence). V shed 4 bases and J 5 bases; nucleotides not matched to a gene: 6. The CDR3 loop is CASSAGGTVTGELFF. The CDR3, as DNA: TGCGCCAGCAGTGCGGGGGGGACGGTTACCGGGGAGCTGTTTTTT.

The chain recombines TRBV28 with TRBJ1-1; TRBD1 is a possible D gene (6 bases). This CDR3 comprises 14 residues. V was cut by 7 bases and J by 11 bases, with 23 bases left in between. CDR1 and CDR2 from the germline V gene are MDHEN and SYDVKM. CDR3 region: CASTSTPPGEGAFF. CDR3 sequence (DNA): TGTGCCAGCACCTCGACGCCACCAGGGGAGGGGGCTTTCTTT.

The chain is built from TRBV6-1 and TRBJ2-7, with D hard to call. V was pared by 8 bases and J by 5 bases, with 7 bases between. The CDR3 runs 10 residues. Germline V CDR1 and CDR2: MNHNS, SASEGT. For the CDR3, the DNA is TGTGCCAGCTCATCTAACGAGCAGTACTTC. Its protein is CASSSNEQYF.

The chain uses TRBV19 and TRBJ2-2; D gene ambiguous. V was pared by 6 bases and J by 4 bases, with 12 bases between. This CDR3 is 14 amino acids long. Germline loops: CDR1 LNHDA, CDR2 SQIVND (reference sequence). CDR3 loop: CASRRGPGTGELFF. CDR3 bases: TGTGCCAGTAGAAGAGGCCCGGGCACCGGGGAGCTGTTTTTT.

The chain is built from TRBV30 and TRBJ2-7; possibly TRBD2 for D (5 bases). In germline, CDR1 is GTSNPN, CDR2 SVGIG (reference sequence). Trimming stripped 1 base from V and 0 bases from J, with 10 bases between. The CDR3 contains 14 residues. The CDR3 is CAWSGGSSSYEQYF. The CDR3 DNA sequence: TGTGCCTGGAGTGGAGGGAGTAGCTCCTACGAGCAGTACTTC.

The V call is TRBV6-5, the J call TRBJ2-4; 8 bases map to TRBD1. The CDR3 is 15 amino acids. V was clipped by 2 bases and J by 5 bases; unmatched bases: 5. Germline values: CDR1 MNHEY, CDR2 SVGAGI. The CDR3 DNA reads TGTGCCAGCAGTTACGGACAGGGTATCGAAAACATTCAGTACTTC. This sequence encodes CASSYGQGIENIQYF.

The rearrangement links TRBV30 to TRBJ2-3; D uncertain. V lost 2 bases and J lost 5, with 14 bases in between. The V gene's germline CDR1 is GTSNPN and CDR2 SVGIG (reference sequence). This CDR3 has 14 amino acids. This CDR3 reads CAWSHPWAQDTQYF. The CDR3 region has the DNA TGTGCCTGGAGTCATCCGTGGGCTCAAGATACGCAGTATTTT.

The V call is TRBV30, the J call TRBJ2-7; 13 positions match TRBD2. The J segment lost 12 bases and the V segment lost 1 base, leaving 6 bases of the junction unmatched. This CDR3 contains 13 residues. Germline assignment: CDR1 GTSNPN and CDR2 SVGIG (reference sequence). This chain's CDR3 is CAWSDGLAGVGYF. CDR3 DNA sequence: TGTGCCTGGAGTGACGGACTAGCGGGAGTGGGGTACTTC.

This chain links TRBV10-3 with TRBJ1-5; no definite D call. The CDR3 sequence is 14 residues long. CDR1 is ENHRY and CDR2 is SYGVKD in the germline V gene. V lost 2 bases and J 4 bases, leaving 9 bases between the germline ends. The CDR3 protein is CAISEAGENQPQHF. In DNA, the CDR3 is TGTGCCATCAGTGAGGCAGGCGAAAATCAGCCCCAGCATTTT.

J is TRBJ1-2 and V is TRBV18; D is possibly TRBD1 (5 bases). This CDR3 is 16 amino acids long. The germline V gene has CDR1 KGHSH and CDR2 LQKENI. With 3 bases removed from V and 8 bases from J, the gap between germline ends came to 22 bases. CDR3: CASSPFSWTQGKGYTF. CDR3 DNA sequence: TGTGCCAGCTCACCCTTTTCCTGGACGCAGGGTAAAGGCTACACCTTC.

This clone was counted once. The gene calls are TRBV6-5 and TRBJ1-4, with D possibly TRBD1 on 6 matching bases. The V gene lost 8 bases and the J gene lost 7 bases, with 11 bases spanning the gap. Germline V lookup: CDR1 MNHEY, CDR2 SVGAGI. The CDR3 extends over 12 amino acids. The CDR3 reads CASAGAGEKLFF. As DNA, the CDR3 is TGTGCCAGCGCAGGGGCCGGTGAAAAACTGTTTTTT.

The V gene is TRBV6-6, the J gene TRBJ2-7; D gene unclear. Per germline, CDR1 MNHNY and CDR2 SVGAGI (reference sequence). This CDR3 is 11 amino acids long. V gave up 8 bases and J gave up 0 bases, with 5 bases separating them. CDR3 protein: CASGRSYEQYF. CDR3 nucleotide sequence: TGTGCCAGCGGCCGCTCCTACGAGCAGTACTTC.

The CDR3 DNA follows: TGTGCCAGCAGTTACGACGGGAGCCTCTCCTACGAGCAGTACTTC. This translates into CASSYDGSLSYEQYF. The V and J genes are TRBV6-6 and TRBJ2-7; D may be TRBD2 (6 bases). Between the trimmed V and J ends, which lost 2 bases and 0 bases, there was a span of 11 bases. Germline V gene lookup returns CDR1 MNHNY and CDR2 SVGAGI (reference sequence). CDR3 size: 15 residues.

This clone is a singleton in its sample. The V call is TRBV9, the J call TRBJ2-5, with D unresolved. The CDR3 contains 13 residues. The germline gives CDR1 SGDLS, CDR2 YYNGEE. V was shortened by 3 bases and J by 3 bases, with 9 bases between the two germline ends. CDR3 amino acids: CASSAPGKETQYF. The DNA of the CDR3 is TGTGCCAGCAGCGCACCCGGCAAAGAGACCCAGTACTTC.

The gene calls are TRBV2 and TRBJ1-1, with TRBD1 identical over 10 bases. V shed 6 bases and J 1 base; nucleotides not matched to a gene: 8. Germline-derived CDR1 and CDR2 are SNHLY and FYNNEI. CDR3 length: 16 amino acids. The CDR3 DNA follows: TGTGCCAGCAGCTCCCGTAGGGACAGGGGGAACACTGAAGCTTTCTTT. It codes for CASSSRRDRGNTEAFF.

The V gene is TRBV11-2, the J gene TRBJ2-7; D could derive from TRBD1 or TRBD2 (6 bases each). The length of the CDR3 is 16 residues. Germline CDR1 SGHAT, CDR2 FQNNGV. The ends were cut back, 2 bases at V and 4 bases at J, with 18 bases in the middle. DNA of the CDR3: TGTGCCAGCAGCTTATTGGGGGGCGGACGTTCTTACGAGCAGTACTTC. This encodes CASSLLGGGRSYEQYF.

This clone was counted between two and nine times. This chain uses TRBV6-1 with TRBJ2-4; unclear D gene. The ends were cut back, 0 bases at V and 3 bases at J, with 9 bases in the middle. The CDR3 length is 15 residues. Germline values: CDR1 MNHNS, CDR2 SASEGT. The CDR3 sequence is CASSEAHGIKNIQYF. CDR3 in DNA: TGTGCCAGCAGTGAAGCGCATGGGATCAAAAACATTCAGTACTTC.

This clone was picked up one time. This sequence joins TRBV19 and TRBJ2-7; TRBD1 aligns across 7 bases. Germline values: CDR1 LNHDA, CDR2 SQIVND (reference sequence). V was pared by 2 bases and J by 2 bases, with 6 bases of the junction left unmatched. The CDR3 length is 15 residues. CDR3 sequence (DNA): TGTGCCAGTAGTATAACGAGGACAGGCACCTACGAGCAGTACTTC. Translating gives CASSITRTGTYEQYF.

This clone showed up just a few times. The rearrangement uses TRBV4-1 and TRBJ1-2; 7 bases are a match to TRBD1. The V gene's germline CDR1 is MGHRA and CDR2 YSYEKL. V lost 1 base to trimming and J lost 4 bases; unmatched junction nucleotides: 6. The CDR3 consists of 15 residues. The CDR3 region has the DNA TGCGCCAGCAGCCAAGGGTTAGGGACAGTCTATGGCTACACCTTC. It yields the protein CASSQGLGTVYGYTF.

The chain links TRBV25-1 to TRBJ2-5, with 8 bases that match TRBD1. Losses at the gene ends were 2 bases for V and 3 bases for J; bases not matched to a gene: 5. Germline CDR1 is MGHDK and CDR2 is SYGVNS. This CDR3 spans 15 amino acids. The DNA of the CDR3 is TGTGCCAGCAGTGAACCGGGACAGGAGGAAGAGACCCAGTACTTC. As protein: CASSEPGQEEETQYF.

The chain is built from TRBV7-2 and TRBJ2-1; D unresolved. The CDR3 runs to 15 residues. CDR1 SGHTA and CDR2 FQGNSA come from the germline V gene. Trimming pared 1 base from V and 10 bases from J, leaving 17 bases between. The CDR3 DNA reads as TGTGCCAGCAGCTTAGAAAGTGAGGTTGGTTTAGAGCAGTTCTTC. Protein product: CASSLESEVGLEQFF.

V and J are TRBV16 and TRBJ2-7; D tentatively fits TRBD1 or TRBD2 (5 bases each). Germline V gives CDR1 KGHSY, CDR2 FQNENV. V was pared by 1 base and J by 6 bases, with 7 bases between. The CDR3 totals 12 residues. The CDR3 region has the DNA TGTGCCAGCAGCCAATTCGGGGCCGAGCAGTACTTC. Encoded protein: CASSQFGAEQYF.

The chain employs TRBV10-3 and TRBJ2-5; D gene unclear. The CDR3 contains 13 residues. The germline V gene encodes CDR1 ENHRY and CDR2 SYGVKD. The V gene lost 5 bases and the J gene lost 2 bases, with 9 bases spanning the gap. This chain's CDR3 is CAISQWVQETQYF. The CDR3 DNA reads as TGTGCCATCAGTCAGTGGGTACAAGAGACCCAGTACTTC.